Below are 27 T cell receptor beta chains sequenced from a single sample in a study of glioma-infiltrating T cells after dendritic cell vaccination. Assay: immunoSEQ multiplex PCR; the TCRdb copy retains only in-frame clones and omits some. This table has roughly 100,000 clones, roughly 89% appearing once. The time point denotes: after dendritic cell vaccination, including at tumor progression/relapse. Sequencing was performed on blood, taken after dendritic cell vaccination. The source of these receptors is a human donor with glioblastoma.

This chain uses TRBV6-5 with TRBJ2-7, with 7 bases lining up with TRBD1. Trimming removed 6 bases from V and 3 bases from J; junction bases left unmatched: 5. Germline V lookup: CDR1 MNHEY, CDR2 SVGAGI. The CDR3 totals 13 residues. In DNA form, the CDR3 reads TGTGCCAGCAGCGAGTACAGGGGCTACGAGCAGTACTTC. Translation: CASSEYRGYEQYF.

The gene calls are TRBV19 and TRBJ1-1, with a tentative D call TRBD1 (5 bases). Germline V gene data show CDR1 as LNHDA and CDR2 as SQIVND (reference sequence). The CDR3 sequence is 13 residues long. The V gene lost 7 bases and the J gene lost 5 bases, with 14 bases spanning the gap. CDR3 sequence reads: CASMAGRRTEAFF. The CDR3 bases are TGTGCCAGTATGGCAGGGCGAAGAACTGAAGCTTTCTTT.

The V call is TRBV19, the J call TRBJ1-3; D unresolved. Trimming took 2 bases from V and 6 from J, leaving 8 bases between them. The CDR3 has 13 residues. Germline loops: CDR1 LNHDA, CDR2 SQIVND (reference sequence). The CDR3 coding sequence is TGTGCCAGTAGTATACAGGCCGAAAACACCATATATTTT. Translating gives CASSIQAENTIYF.

The chain carries TRBV18 and TRBJ2-5; weak D call: TRBD1 (6 bases). The DNA end is a closer match to TRBJ2-7, so the J assignment may be wrong. This CDR3 has 14 residues. The germline V gene has CDR1 KGHSH and CDR2 LQKENI. The DNA of the CDR3 is TGTGCCAGCTCACCCTCCCAGGGGCCCTACGAGCAGTACTTC. It is translated as CASSPSQGPYEQYF.

This rearrangement joins TRBV6-1 to TRBJ2-7; 8 nucleotides line up with TRBD2. Trimming at V came to 6 bases and at J to 3 bases, leaving 7 bases not matched to a gene. The CDR3 sequence is 14 residues long. CDR1 and CDR2 from the germline V gene are MNHNS and SASEGT. The CDR3 is CASSATSGGYEQYF. The CDR3 DNA follows: TGTGCCAGCAGCGCAACTAGCGGAGGCTACGAGCAGTACTTC.

This clone was seen once. The chain is built from TRBV19 and TRBJ2-5; D uncertain. The CDR3 is 15 residues long. Germline CDR1 reads LNHDA; CDR2 reads SQIVND (reference sequence). Trimming shortened V by 1 base and J by 5 bases, and 14 bases separated the two germline ends. The CDR3 DNA reads TGTGCCAGTAGTATAGGGTCGGCAGGTCGGGAGACCCAGTACTTC. Translation: CASSIGSAGRETQYF. Variable domain in full (rest from reference TRBV19 and TRBJ2-5): DGGITQSPKYLFRKEGQNVTLSCEQNLNHDAMYWYRQDPGQGLRLIYYSQIVNDFQKGDIAEGYSVSREKKESFPLTVTSAQKNPTAFYLCASSIGSAGRETQYFGPGTRLLVL.

The genes are TRBV29-1 and TRBJ2-2; tentatively, D is TRBD1 (5 bases). CDR1 is SQVTM, CDR2 ANQGSEA, per germline. The V end was cut by 7 bases, the J end by 4 bases, with 13 bases between. This CDR3 has 13 amino acids. The CDR3 protein is CSAATVLTGELFF. The CDR3, as DNA: TGCAGCGCTGCGACAGTCCTCACCGGGGAGCTGTTTTTT.

V usage is TRBV7-9 and J usage is TRBJ2-3; 14 bases fit TRBD2. The CDR3 runs to 19 residues. The V segment lost 3 bases and the J segment 0 bases; nucleotides outside the gene matches: 8. CDR1 is SEHNR, CDR2 FQNEAQ, per germline (reference sequence). CDR3 nucleotides: TGTGCCAGCAGCTTGGGACTAGCGGGAGAGAAGTGGAGCACAGATACGCAGTATTTT. Protein: CASSLGLAGEKWSTDTQYF.

J is TRBJ2-7 and V is TRBV14, with TRBD2 matching 12 bases. V shed 4 bases, J shed 6 bases, and the junction held 10 bases outside the gene matches. Germline values: CDR1 SGHDN, CDR2 FVKESK. CDR3 length: 16 amino acids. CDR3 sequence reads: CASSRFSSGGAGEQYF. The CDR3 nucleotides are TGTGCCAGCAGCCGTTTCTCTAGCGGGGGGGCTGGCGAGCAGTACTTC. Based on the CDR3 plus reference TRBV14 and TRBJ2-7, the full variable domain is EAGVTQFPSHSVIEKGQTVTLRCDPISGHDNLYWYRRVMGKEIKFLLHFVKESKQDESGMPNNRFLAERTGGTYSTLKVQPAELEDSGVYFCASSRFSSGGAGEQYFGPGTRLTVT.

The chain recombines TRBV2 with TRBJ1-1; possibly TRBD1 for D (6 bases). V lost 4 bases to trimming and J lost 11 bases, with 17 bases between them. There are 13 residues in the CDR3. The germline CDR1 and CDR2 sequences are SNHLY and FYNNEI. The CDR3 protein is CASSGQGLRSAFF. As DNA, the CDR3 is TGTGCCAGCAGTGGGCAGGGGCTCAGAAGCGCTTTCTTT.

This chain links TRBV5-5 with TRBJ1-5; 10 bases line up with TRBD1. Germline CDR1 reads SGHKS; CDR2 reads YYEKEE (reference sequence). After removal of 4 bases from V and 7 bases from J, the junction contained 8 bases not matched to a gene. This CDR3 spans 15 amino acids. The CDR3 sequence is CASSPGQGLGQPQHF. CDR3 bases: TGTGCCAGCAGCCCGGGACAGGGGTTAGGACAGCCCCAGCATTTT.

The CDR3 region is CAWSPTGNYEQYF. The CDR3 DNA reads TGTGCCTGGAGTCCAACCGGGAACTACGAGCAGTACTTC. The chain has TRBV30 and TRBJ2-7, with TRBD2 as a possible D gene (5 bases). Germline assignment: CDR1 GTSNPN and CDR2 SVGIG (reference sequence). The CDR3 has 13 residues. The V and J ends lost 2 bases and 3 bases respectively, with 11 bases between them.

This chain uses TRBV18 with TRBJ1-2, with 8 bases matching TRBD1. The CDR3 runs to 15 residues. After removal of 5 bases from V and 5 bases from J, the junction contained 10 bases not matched to a gene. CDR1 is KGHSH, CDR2 LQKENI, per germline. CDR3 DNA: TGTGCCAGCTCATCATCGACAGGGGTTGTGTATGGCTACACCTTC. Protein sequence: CASSSSTGVVYGYTF.

V and J are TRBV7-9 and TRBJ2-7, with a tentative D call TRBD1 (6 bases). The length of the CDR3 is 15 residues. From germline, CDR1 is SEHNR and CDR2 FQNEAQ (reference sequence). With 7 bases removed from V and 0 bases from J, the gap between germline ends came to 16 bases. The CDR3 protein is CASISGRGNSYEQYF. Here the CDR3 DNA reads TGTGCCAGCATCTCGGGAAGGGGGAACTCCTACGAGCAGTACTTC. The entire variable domain, with the rest obtained from reference TRBV7-9 and TRBJ2-7, is as follows: DTGVSQNPRHKITKRGQNVTFRCDPISEHNRLYWYRQTLGQGPEFLTYFQNEAQLEKSRLLSDRFSAERPKGSFSTLEIQRTEQGDSAMYLCASISGRGNSYEQYFGPGTRLTVT.

The chain combines TRBV27 with TRBJ2-3; 11 bases align to TRBD2. J gave up 5 bases and V 5 bases, and 3 bases lay outside the gene matches. Per germline, CDR1 MNHEY and CDR2 SMNVEV (reference sequence). This CDR3 has 14 residues. DNA for the CDR3: TGTGCCAGCAGTCGGGGACTAGCGGAAGATACGCAGTATTTT. Encoded protein: CASSRGLAEDTQYF.

This chain joins TRBV30 and TRBJ2-7; 10 bases align to TRBD2. Trimming took 7 bases from V and 0 from J; bases not matched to a gene: 9. The CDR3 covers 15 residues. In germline, CDR1 is GTSNPN, CDR2 SVGIG (reference sequence). The CDR3 sequence is CAYTGTSVSSYEQYF. The CDR3, as DNA: TGTGCCTACACCGGGACTAGCGTGTCCTCCTACGAGCAGTACTTC.

The chain carries TRBV6-1 and TRBJ1-2, with 8 nucleotides matching TRBD1. There are 16 residues in the CDR3. With V trimmed by 0 bases and J by 4 bases, 7 bases remained unmatched. Germline CDR1 is MNHNS and CDR2 is SASEGT. The CDR3 DNA sequence: TGTGCCAGCAGTGAAGCCCAGGGGGCGAGTACCTATGGCTACACCTTC. This codes for CASSEAQGASTYGYTF.

This clone has a handful of counts. The rearrangement links TRBV25-1 to TRBJ2-7; D may be TRBD2 (6 bases). Germline lookup yields CDR1 MGHDK and CDR2 SYGVNS. Trimming cost V 4 bases and J 6 bases, with 16 bases left between them. There are 14 residues in the CDR3. CDR3 sequence: CASSAVAAGGEQYF. The CDR3 coding sequence is TGTGCCAGCAGTGCGGTAGCCGCCGGGGGCGAGCAGTACTTC.

The rearrangement uses TRBV7-3 and TRBJ1-2; maybe TRBD1 (6 bases). The CDR3 is 16 amino acids. Germline CDR1 reads SGHTA; CDR2 reads FQGTGA. Trimming removed 1 base from V and 6 bases from J, with 18 bases in between. The CDR3 region has the DNA TGTGCCAGCAGCTTAATCCCTGTTCCGGACAGCAATGGCTACACCTTC. Protein: CASSLIPVPDSNGYTF.

The chain recombines TRBV2 with TRBJ2-7, with 10 bases matching TRBD1. The ends lost 3 bases at V and 2 bases at J; junction bases unmatched: 1. The CDR3 contains 14 residues. Per the germline V gene, CDR1 is SNHLY and CDR2 is FYNNEI. CDR3 loop: CASSDGQGAYEQYF. In DNA form, the CDR3 reads TGTGCCAGCAGTGATGGACAGGGGGCCTACGAGCAGTACTTC.

The CDR3 bases are TGTGCCAGCAGCCCTCCCCCAGCGGGAGGTTTAGCGGGGGAGCTGTTTTTT. It codes for CASSPPPAGGLAGELFF. The chain employs TRBV7-9 and TRBJ2-2; 9 positions match TRBD2. Per germline, CDR1 SEHNR and CDR2 FQNEAQ (reference sequence). V was clipped by 5 bases and J by 8 bases; unmatched bases: 15. The CDR3 extends over 17 amino acids.

This chain connects TRBV2 to TRBJ2-5, with D unresolved. The germline CDR1 and CDR2 sequences are SNHLY and FYNNEI. The V and J ends lost 3 bases and 5 bases respectively, with 7 bases between them. The CDR3 is 12 amino acids. CDR3 DNA: TGTGCCAGCAGTGACCCGGGTGAGACCCAGTACTTC. Translation gives CASSDPGETQYF.

This chain uses TRBV7-3 with TRBJ2-7, with 11 bases fitting TRBD2. This CDR3 is 16 amino acids long. With V trimmed by 2 bases and J by 5 bases, 8 bases remained unmatched. Germline V gene sequence: CDR1 SGHTA, CDR2 FQGTGA. Here the CDR3 DNA reads TGTGCCAGCAGCTTAGTCTTAGCGGGAGGGCCCCACGAGCAGTACTTC. Protein sequence: CASSLVLAGGPHEQYF.

The chain recombines TRBV10-3 with TRBJ2-1, with 9 bases matching TRBD2. The CDR3 length is 14 residues. Looked up from germline, CDR1 is ENHRY and CDR2 is SYGVKD. Unmatched junction bases numbered 6, after V lost 2 bases and J lost 10 bases. The CDR3 DNA follows: TGTGCCATCAGTGAGGGGAGTCTAGCGGGGGAGCAGTTCTTC. This codes for CAISEGSLAGEQFF.

The chain links TRBV7-2 to TRBJ2-2; 13 nucleotides agree with TRBD2. The CDR3 loop spans 17 amino acids. V lost 4 bases to trimming and J lost 5 bases; unmatched junction nucleotides: 7. The germline V gene encodes CDR1 SGHTA and CDR2 FQGNSA. DNA of the CDR3: TGTGCCAGCAGCTGGACTAGCGGGGGCCTTAGGACCGGGGAGCTGTTTTTT. Its translation is CASSWTSGGLRTGELFF.

V and J are TRBV25-1 and TRBJ1-2, with 9 positions matching TRBD1. V lost 8 bases to trimming and J lost 5 bases; unmatched junction nucleotides: 6. Germline V lookup: CDR1 MGHDK, CDR2 SYGVNS. The CDR3 sequence is 13 residues long. The CDR3 nucleotides read TGTGCCAGCCTCGGGACAGGGTATTATGGCTACACCTTC. Translation: CASLGTGYYGYTF.

The rearrangement uses TRBV11-2 and TRBJ1-2; D may be TRBD1 (6 bases). The germline V and J ends were trimmed by 0 bases and 1 base, with 15 bases remaining between them. The CDR3 spans 17 residues. Germline V gives CDR1 SGHAT, CDR2 FQNNGV. This CDR3 is CASSLDGDRLFNYGYTF. The CDR3 nucleotides are TGTGCCAGCAGCTTAGACGGAGACAGGTTATTTAACTATGGCTACACCTTC.